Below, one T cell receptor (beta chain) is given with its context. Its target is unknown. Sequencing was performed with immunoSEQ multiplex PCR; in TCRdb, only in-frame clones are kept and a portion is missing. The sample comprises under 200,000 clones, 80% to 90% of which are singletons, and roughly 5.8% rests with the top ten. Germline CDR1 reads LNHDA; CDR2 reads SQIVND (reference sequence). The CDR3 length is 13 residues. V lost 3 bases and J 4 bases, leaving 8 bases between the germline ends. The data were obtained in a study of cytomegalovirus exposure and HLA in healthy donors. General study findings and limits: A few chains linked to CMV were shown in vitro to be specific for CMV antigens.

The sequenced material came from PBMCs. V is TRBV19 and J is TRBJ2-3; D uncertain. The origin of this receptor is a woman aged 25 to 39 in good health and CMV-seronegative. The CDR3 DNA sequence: TGTGCCAGTAGTATCCTCCTGGCAGATACGCAGTATTTT. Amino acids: CASSILLADTQYF.